This TCR beta chain originates from a study of OX40 agonist ivuxolimab in advanced cancers. Study background: The patients received agonistic anti-OX40 (CD134) antibody ivuxolimab. Three patients had partial responses: one hepatocellular carcinoma, two cutaneous melanoma.

Here immunoSEQ multiplex PCR was the method, and the copy in TCRdb shows in-frame clones only, minus some. The sample has about 61,000 clones, roughly nine tenths seen once. The CDR3 consists of 12 residues. Germline CDR1 MDHEN, CDR2 SYDVKM. Trimming cost V 5 bases and J 2 bases, with 7 bases left between them. Patients had blood sampled at baseline and again on cycle 4 day 1 and cycle 7 day 1. Specimen: CD4+ or CD8+ T cells sorted from blood, collected in a trial of the OX40 agonist ivuxolimab. The J gene is TRBJ2-7, the V gene TRBV28; D assignment may be TRBD1 or TRBD2 (5 bases each). This sequence originates from an adult with an advanced solid tumor such as melanoma, head and neck, liver or kidney cancer. CDR3 protein: CASSQGPYEQYF. The CDR3 DNA reads TGTGCCAGCAGTCAGGGACCCTACGAGCAGTACTTC.